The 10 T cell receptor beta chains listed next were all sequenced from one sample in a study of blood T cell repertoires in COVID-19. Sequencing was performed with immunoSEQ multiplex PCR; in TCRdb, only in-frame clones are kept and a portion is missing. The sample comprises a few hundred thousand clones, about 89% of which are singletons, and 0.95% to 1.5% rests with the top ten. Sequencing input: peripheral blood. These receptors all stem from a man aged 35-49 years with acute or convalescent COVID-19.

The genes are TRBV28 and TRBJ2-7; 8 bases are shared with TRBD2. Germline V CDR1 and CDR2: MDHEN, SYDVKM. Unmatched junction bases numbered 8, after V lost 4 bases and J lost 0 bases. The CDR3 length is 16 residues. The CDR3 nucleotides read TGTGCCAGCAGTTCAGCCGGGGGGGAGAGCTCCTACGAGCAGTACTTC. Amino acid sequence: CASSSAGGESSYEQYF.

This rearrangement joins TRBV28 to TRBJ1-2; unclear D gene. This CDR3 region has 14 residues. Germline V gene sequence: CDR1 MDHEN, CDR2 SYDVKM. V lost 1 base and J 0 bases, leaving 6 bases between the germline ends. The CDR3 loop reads CASSLFPTNYGYTF. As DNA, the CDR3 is TGTGCCAGCAGTTTATTCCCCACTAACTATGGCTACACCTTC.

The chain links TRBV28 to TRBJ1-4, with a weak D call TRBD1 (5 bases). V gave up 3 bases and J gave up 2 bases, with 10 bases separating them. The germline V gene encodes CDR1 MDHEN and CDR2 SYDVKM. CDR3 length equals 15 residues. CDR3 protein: CASSFDGGTNEKLFF. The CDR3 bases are TGTGCCAGCAGTTTTGATGGGGGGACTAATGAAAAACTGTTTTTT.

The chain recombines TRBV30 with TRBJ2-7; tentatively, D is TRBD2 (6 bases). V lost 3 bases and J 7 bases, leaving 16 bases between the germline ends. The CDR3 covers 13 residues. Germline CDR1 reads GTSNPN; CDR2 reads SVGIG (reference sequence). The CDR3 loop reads CAWRDSRAGEQYF. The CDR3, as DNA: TGTGCCTGGAGAGACTCTCGGGCGGGGGAGCAGTACTTC.

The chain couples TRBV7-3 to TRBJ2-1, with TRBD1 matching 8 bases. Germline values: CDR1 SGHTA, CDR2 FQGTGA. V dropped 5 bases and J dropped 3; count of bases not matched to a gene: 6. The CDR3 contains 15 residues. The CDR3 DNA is TGTGCCAGCAGCCCGTCGACAGGGGTCTACAATGAGCAGTTCTTC. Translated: CASSPSTGVYNEQFF.

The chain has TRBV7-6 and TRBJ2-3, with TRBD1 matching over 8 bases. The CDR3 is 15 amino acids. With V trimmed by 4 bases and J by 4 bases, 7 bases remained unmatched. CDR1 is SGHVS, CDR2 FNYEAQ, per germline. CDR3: CASSSRDRFSDTQYF. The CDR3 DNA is TGTGCCAGCAGCTCTCGGGACAGGTTCTCAGATACGCAGTATTTT.

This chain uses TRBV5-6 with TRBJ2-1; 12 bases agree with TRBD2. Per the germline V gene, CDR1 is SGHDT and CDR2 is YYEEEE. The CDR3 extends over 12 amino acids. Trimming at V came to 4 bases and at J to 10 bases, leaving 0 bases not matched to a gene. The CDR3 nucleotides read TGTGCCAGCAGCGGGACTAGCGGGGAGCAGTTCTTC. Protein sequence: CASSGTSGEQFF. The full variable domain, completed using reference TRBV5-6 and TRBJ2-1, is DAGVTQSPTHLIKTRGQQVTLRCSPKSGHDTVSWYQQALGQGPQFIFQYYEEEERQRGNFPDRFSGHQFPNYSSELNVNALLLGDSALYLCASSGTSGEQFFGPGTRLTVL.

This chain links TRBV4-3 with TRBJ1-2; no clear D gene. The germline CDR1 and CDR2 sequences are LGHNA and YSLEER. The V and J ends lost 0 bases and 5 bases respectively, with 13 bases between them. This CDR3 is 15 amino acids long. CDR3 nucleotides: TGCGCCAGCAGCCAAGATCTTGGGCCGGGGTATGGCTACACCTTC. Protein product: CASSQDLGPGYGYTF.

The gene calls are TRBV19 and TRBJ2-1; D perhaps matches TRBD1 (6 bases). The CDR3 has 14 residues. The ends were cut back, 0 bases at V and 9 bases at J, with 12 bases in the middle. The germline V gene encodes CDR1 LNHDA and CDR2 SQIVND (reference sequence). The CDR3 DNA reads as TGTGCCAGTAGTATAGAATCCCCCAGGGGTGAGCAGTTCTTC. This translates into CASSIESPRGEQFF.

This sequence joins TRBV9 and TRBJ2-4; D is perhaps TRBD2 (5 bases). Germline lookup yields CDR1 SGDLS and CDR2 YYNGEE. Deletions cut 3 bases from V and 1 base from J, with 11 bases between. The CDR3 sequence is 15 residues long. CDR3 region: CASSEEGFAKNIQYF. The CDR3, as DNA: TGTGCCAGCAGCGAAGAGGGTTTTGCCAAAAACATTCAGTACTTC.